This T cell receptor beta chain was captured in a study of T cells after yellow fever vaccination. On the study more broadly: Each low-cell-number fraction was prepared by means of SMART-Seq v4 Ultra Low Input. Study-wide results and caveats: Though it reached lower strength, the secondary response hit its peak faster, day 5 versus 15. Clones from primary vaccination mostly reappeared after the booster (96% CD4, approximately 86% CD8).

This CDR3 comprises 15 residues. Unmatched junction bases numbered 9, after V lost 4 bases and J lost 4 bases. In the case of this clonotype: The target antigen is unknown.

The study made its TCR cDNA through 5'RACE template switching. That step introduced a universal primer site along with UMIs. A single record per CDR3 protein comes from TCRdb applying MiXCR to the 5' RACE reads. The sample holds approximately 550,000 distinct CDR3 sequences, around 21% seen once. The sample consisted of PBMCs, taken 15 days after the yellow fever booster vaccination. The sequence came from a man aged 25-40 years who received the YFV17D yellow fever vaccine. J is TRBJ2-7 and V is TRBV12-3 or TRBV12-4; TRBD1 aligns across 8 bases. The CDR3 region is CASSSPGQGYYEQYF. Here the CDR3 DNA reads TGTGCCAGCAGTTCTCCAGGACAGGGATATTACGAGCAGTACTTC.